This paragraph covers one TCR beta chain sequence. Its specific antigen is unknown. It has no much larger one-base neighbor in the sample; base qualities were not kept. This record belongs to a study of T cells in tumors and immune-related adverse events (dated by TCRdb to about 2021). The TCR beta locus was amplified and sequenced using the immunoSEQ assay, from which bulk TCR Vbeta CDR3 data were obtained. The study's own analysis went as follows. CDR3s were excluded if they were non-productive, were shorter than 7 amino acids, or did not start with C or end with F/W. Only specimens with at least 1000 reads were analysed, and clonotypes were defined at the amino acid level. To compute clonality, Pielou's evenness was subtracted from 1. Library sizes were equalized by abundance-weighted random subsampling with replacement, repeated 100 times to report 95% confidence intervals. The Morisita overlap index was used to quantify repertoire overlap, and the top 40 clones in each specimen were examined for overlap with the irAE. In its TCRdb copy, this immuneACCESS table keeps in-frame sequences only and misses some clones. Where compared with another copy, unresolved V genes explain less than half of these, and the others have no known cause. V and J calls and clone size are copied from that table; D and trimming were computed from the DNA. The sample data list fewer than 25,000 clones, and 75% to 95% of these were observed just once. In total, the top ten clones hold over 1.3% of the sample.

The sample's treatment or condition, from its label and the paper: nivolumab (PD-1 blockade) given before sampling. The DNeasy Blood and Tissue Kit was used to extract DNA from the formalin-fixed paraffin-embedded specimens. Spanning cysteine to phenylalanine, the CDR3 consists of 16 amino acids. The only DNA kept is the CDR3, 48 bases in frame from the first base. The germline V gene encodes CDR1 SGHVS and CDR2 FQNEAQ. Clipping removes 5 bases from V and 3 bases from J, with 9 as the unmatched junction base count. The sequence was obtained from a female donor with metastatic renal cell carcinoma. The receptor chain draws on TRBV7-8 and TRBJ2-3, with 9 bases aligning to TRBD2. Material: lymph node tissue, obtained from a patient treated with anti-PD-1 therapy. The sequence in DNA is TGTGCCAGCAGCGAACTAGCGGGCGGACCAACAGATACGCAGTATTTT. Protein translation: CASSELAGGPTDTQYF.